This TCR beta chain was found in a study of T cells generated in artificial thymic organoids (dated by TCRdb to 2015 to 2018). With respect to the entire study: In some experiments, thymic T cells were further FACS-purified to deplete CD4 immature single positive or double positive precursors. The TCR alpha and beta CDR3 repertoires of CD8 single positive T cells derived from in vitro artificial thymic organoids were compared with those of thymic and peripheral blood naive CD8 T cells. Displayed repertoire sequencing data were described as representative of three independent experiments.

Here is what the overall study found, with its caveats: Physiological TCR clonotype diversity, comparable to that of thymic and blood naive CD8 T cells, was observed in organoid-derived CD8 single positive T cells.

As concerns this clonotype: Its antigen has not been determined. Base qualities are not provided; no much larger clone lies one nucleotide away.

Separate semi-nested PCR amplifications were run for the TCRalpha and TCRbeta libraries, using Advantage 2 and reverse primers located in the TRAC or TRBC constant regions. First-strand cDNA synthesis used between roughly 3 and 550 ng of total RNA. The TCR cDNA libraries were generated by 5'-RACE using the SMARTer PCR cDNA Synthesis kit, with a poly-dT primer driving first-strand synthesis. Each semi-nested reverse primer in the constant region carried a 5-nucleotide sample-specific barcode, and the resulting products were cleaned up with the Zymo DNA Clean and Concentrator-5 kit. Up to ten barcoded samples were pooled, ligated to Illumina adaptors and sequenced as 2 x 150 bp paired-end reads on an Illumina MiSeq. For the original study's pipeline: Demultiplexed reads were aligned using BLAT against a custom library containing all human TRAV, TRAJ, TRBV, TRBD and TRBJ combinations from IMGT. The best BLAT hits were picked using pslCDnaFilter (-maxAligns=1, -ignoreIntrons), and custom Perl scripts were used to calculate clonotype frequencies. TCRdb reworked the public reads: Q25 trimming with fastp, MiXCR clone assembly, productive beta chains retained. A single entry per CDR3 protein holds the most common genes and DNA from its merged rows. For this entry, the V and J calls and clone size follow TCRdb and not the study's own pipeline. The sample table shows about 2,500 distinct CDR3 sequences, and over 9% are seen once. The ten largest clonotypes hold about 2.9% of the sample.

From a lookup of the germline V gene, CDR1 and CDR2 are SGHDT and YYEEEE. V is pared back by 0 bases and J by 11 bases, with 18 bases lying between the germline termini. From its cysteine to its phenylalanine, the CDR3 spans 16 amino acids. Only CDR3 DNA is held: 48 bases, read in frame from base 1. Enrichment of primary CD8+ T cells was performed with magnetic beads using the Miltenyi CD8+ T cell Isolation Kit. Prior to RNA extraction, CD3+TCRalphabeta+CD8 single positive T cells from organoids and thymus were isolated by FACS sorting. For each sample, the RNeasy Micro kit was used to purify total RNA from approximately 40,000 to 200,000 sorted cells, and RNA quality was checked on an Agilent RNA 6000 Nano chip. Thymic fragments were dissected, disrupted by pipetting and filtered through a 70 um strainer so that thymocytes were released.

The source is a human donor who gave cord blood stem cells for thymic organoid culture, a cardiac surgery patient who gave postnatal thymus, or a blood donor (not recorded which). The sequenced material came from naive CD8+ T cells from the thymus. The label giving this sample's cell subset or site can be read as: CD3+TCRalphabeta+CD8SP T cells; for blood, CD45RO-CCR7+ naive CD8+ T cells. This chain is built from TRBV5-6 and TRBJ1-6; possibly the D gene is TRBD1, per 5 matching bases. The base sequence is TGTGCCAGCAGCTTGGTGGCGGGGCCCGCAATTCCACCCCTCCACTTT. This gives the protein CASSLVAGPAIPPLHF.